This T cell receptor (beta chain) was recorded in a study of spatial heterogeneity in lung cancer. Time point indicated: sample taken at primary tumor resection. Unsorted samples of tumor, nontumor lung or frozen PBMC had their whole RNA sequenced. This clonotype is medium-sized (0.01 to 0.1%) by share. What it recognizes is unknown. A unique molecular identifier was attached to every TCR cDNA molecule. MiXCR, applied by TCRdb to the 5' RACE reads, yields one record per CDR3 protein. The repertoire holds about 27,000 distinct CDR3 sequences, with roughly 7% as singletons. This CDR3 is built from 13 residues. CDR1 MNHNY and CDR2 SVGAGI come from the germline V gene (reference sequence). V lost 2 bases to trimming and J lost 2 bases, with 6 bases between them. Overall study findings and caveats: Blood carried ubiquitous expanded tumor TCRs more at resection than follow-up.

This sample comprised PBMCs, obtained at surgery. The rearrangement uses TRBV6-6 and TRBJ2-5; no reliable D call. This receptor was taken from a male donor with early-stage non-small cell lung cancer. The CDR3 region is CASSYNSQETQYF. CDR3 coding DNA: TGTGCCAGCAGTTACAACTCACAAGAGACCCAGTACTTC.